A single sample gave rise to the 27 T cell receptor beta chains below, sequenced in a study of shared clonotypes between healthy human individuals. Some clones are missing from TCRdb's copy, which holds only in-frame ones; the method was immunoSEQ multiplex PCR. The sample has over a million clones, 95% to 99% seen once; the top ten hold 0.4% to 0.45%. The material sequenced was naive CD4+ T cells sorted from blood. As for subset: CD45RA+ positively selected. Every receptor here comes from a man aged 25-40 years in good health.

The CDR3 sequence is CASSLTLALVDEQYF. In nucleotides, the CDR3 is TGTGCCAGCAGCCTCACACTAGCCCTGGTGGACGAGCAGTACTTC. The chain has TRBV14 and TRBJ2-7; possible D gene TRBD2, 6 bases. This CDR3 region has 15 residues. Trimming left V 4 bases short and J 5 bases short, with 18 bases between. Germline CDR1 is SGHDN and CDR2 is FVKESK.

The chain recombines TRBV2 with TRBJ1-3; D is ambiguous. V lost 2 bases, J lost 4 bases, and 3 bases lay in between. Germline V gene sequence: CDR1 SNHLY, CDR2 FYNNEI. This CDR3 comprises 12 residues. The CDR3 region is CASSELGNTIYF. CDR3 DNA sequence: TGTGCCAGCAGTGAATTAGGAAACACCATATATTTT.

This chain links TRBV7-8 with TRBJ1-2; 8 bases match TRBD1. CDR3 size: 17 residues. V shed 0 bases and J 4 bases; nucleotides not matched to a gene: 10. Germline V lookup: CDR1 SGHVS, CDR2 FQNEAQ. The CDR3 reads CASSLANQQGVFYGYTF. In nucleotides, the CDR3 is TGTGCCAGCAGCTTAGCGAATCAACAGGGGGTATTCTATGGCTACACCTTC.

The sample holds one count of this clone. The CDR3 nucleotides read TGTGCCAGCAGCTTAGCCCCTTGGTACAATGAGCAGTTCTTC. Translated: CASSLAPWYNEQFF. V and J are TRBV11-2 and TRBJ2-1; unclear D gene. With 1 base removed from V and 4 bases from J, the gap between germline ends came to 8 bases. The CDR3 spans 14 residues. Germline V gene data show CDR1 as SGHAT and CDR2 as FQNNGV.

The chain uses TRBV28 and TRBJ1-5; perhaps TRBD1 as D (5 bases). V gave up 7 bases and J gave up 6 bases, with 16 bases separating them. This CDR3 spans 14 amino acids. Germline V gene data show CDR1 as MDHEN and CDR2 as SYDVKM. In nucleotides, the CDR3 is TGTGCCAGCACTTCACTCTCAGGGTTTCAGCCCCAGCATTTT. Encoded protein: CASTSLSGFQPQHF.

This clone was observed once. The V and J genes are TRBV5-4 and TRBJ2-1, with 9 positions matching TRBD2. Per germline, CDR1 SGHNT and CDR2 YYREEE (reference sequence). This CDR3 contains 16 residues. V gave up 4 bases and J gave up 5 bases; unmatched junction bases: 10. The CDR3 DNA follows: TGTGCCAGCAGCGACCCGACTAGCGGACTAAACAATGAGCAGTTCTTC. Its protein is CASSDPTSGLNNEQFF.

The chain has TRBV7-9 and TRBJ2-7; TRBD2 is a possible D gene (7 bases). The germline gives CDR1 SEHNR, CDR2 FQNEAQ (reference sequence). V lost 0 bases and J lost 2, with 11 bases in between. This CDR3 contains 15 residues. This CDR3 reads CASSLAGGATYEQYF. The CDR3 region has the DNA TGTGCCAGCAGCTTAGCGGGGGGGGCCACCTACGAGCAGTACTTC.

This clone has just one count. Other DNA sequences in this specimen translate into the identical CDR3. V is TRBV2 and J is TRBJ2-7; D is undetermined. V was shortened by 5 bases and J by 0 bases, with 5 bases between the two germline ends. Germline CDR1 reads SNHLY; CDR2 reads FYNNEI. CDR3 length: 12 amino acids. The CDR3 sequence: CASSRDSYEQYF. The DNA for the CDR3 is TGTGCCAGCAGTCGCGACTCCTACGAGCAGTACTTC.

V usage is TRBV11-2 and J usage is TRBJ2-7; 9 nucleotides align to TRBD1. CDR1 and CDR2 from the germline V gene are SGHAT and FQNNGV. The CDR3 covers 15 residues. V was clipped by 4 bases and J by 4 bases; unmatched bases: 8. CDR3 loop: CASSSPGQGRYEQYF. CDR3 DNA: TGTGCCAGCAGCTCCCCGGGACAGGGACGTTACGAGCAGTACTTC.

J is TRBJ1-5 and V is TRBV5-4, with TRBD1 as a possible D gene (5 bases). This CDR3 has 15 amino acids. Germline CDR1 reads SGHNT; CDR2 reads YYREEE (reference sequence). Trimming took off 4 bases at V and 6 bases at J, with 17 bases between the two ends. CDR3 region: CASSLGTDNRQPQHF. The CDR3 nucleotides are TGTGCCAGCAGCCTCGGGACCGACAACCGTCAGCCCCAGCATTTT.

The rearrangement links TRBV9 to TRBJ2-7; 11 nucleotides match TRBD1. Per the germline V gene, CDR1 is SGDLS and CDR2 is YYNGEE. CDR3 size: 14 residues. Trimming took 3 bases from V and 4 from J; bases not matched to a gene: 3. CDR3 region: CASSAGQGGYEQYF. The CDR3 DNA reads TGTGCCAGCAGCGCGGGACAGGGGGGGTACGAGCAGTACTTC.

The chain uses TRBV13 and TRBJ2-1, with D perhaps TRBD1 (6 bases). The CDR3 runs 15 residues. Germline lookup yields CDR1 PRHDT and CDR2 FYEKMQ (reference sequence). The V gene lost 3 bases and the J gene lost 2 bases, with 11 bases spanning the gap. The chain's CDR3 is CASSFRRGPYNEQFF. CDR3 nucleotides: TGTGCCAGCAGCTTCCGCAGGGGCCCCTACAATGAGCAGTTCTTC.

This clone was seen once. The genes are TRBV10-3 and TRBJ2-1; D unclear. The CDR3 length is 15 residues. Trimming stripped 0 bases from V and 6 bases from J, with 12 bases between. From germline, CDR1 is ENHRY and CDR2 SYGVKD. CDR3 DNA sequence: TGTGCCATCAGTGAGTCGTCAAGCGCTTTCAATGAGCAGTTCTTC. Its protein is CAISESSSAFNEQFF.

Written as DNA, the CDR3 is TGTGCCGTCCAAGGAAGCACAGATACGCAGTATTTT. Translated, it gives CAVQGSTDTQYF. The rearrangement links TRBV10-3 to TRBJ2-3; D call uncertain. The ends were cut back, 11 bases at V and 0 bases at J, with 9 bases in the middle. CDR3 length: 12 residues. The germline V gene encodes CDR1 ENHRY and CDR2 SYGVKD.

This clone is a singleton in its sample. This chain connects TRBV11-2 to TRBJ1-5, with no clear D. Per germline, CDR1 SGHAT and CDR2 FQNNGV. V was clipped by 5 bases and J by 4 bases, with 15 bases between them. This CDR3 is built from 15 residues. The DNA for the CDR3 is TGTGCCAGCAGCGCTCTGGGCGACCTTAATCAGCCCCAGCATTTT. Its protein product is CASSALGDLNQPQHF.

V is TRBV19 and J is TRBJ2-6; weak D call: TRBD1 (6 bases). V was trimmed by 3 bases and J by 7 bases, leaving 13 bases between them. Per the germline V gene, CDR1 is LNHDA and CDR2 is SQIVND (reference sequence). There are 15 residues in the CDR3. This CDR3 reads CASSILGQSANVLTF. The DNA for the CDR3 is TGTGCCAGTAGTATTCTTGGACAGTCAGCCAACGTCCTGACTTTC.

The chain uses TRBV14 and TRBJ2-1, with 9 bases matching TRBD2. The CDR3 contains 15 residues. V was clipped by 1 base and J by 3 bases; unmatched bases: 1. Germline lookup yields CDR1 SGHDN and CDR2 FVKESK. CDR3 in DNA: TGTGCCAGCAGCCAAGGACTAGCGGACTACAATGAGCAGTTCTTC. Its translation: CASSQGLADYNEQFF.

This chain connects TRBV28 to TRBJ2-3; the match to TRBD1 covers 9 bases. The CDR3 extends over 17 amino acids. In germline, CDR1 is MDHEN, CDR2 SYDVKM. With V trimmed by 5 bases and J by 2 bases, 11 bases remained unmatched. The CDR3 DNA is TGTGCCAGCAGTCTACTGAGGACAGGGGCGACCACAGATACGCAGTATTTT. Its protein product is CASSLLRTGATTDTQYF.

The gene calls are TRBV27 and TRBJ2-5; 8 nucleotides line up with TRBD2. The V and J ends lost 5 bases and 5 bases, in that order; junction bases with no gene match: 13. Germline V CDR1 and CDR2: MNHEY, SMNVEV (reference sequence). The CDR3 sequence is 16 residues long. The CDR3 sequence is CASSRLSGSGWETQYF. The CDR3 DNA reads TGTGCCAGCAGTCGCTTGAGCGGGAGTGGGTGGGAGACCCAGTACTTC.

This chain links TRBV7-8 with TRBJ2-7; D is unclear. The germline V gene encodes CDR1 SGHVS and CDR2 FQNEAQ. The V end lost 2 bases, the J end lost 0 bases, and 14 bases lay between the germline ends. The CDR3 consists of 16 residues. The CDR3 spells CASSLTGPRSSYEQYF. For the CDR3, the DNA is TGTGCCAGCAGCTTAACCGGGCCCAGGAGCTCCTACGAGCAGTACTTC.

This clone showed up just once. The V call is TRBV6-6, the J call TRBJ1-4; 7 bases map to TRBD1. CDR3 length: 12 amino acids. The V gene end was trimmed by 5 bases and the J gene end by 8 bases; junction bases not matched to a gene: 2. Germline V gene sequence: CDR1 MNHNY, CDR2 SVGAGI (reference sequence). CDR3 nucleotides: TGTGCCAGCAGTGGGACAGCCGAAAAACTGTTTTTT. Its protein is CASSGTAEKLFF.

The chain is built from TRBV19 and TRBJ1-5; 7 nucleotides line up with TRBD1. The CDR3 has 14 residues. With 7 bases clipped from V and 4 bases from J, the junction kept 7 bases outside the gene matches. CDR1 is LNHDA, CDR2 SQIVND, per germline (reference sequence). This CDR3 is CASTGRGPNQPQHF. As DNA, the CDR3 is TGTGCCAGTACGGGGAGGGGGCCTAATCAGCCCCAGCATTTT.

The chain links TRBV7-2 to TRBJ2-2; 7 bases match TRBD2. J was trimmed by 1 base and V by 6 bases; bases with no gene match: 5. Per germline, CDR1 SGHTA and CDR2 FQGNSA. The CDR3 has 15 amino acids. CDR3 bases: TGTGCCAGCAGGCCCCCGGGGGGGAACACCGGGGAGCTGTTTTTT. Amino acids: CASRPPGGNTGELFF.

The rearrangement uses TRBV10-3 and TRBJ2-1, with 11 bases matching TRBD1. The V and J ends lost 4 bases and 9 bases, in that order; junction bases with no gene match: 5. Germline CDR1 reads ENHRY; CDR2 reads SYGVKD. This CDR3 spans 14 amino acids. The CDR3 loop reads CAISGDRGFLEQFF. The CDR3 DNA sequence: TGTGCCATCAGTGGGGACAGGGGGTTTCTTGAGCAGTTCTTC.

This chain uses TRBV19 with TRBJ2-3; TRBD2 might be the D (6 bases). Per the germline V gene, CDR1 is LNHDA and CDR2 is SQIVND (reference sequence). This CDR3 contains 15 residues. V was pared by 8 bases and J by 0 bases, with 15 bases between. The CDR3 is CASPPRAGSTDTQYF. The CDR3 DNA is TGTGCCAGTCCACCTCGGGCGGGAAGCACAGATACGCAGTATTTT.

The chain recombines TRBV28 with TRBJ2-7, with 8 bases fitting TRBD2. This CDR3 is 14 amino acids long. The germline V gene encodes CDR1 MDHEN and CDR2 SYDVKM. V lost 7 bases to trimming and J lost 4 bases; unmatched junction nucleotides: 9. Here the CDR3 reads CASIQFGRGYEQYF. The CDR3, as DNA: TGTGCCAGCATACAGTTCGGGAGGGGATACGAGCAGTACTTC. The full variable domain, in which reference TRBV28 and TRBJ2-7 provide the parts outside the CDR3, is DVKVTQSSRYLVKRTGEKVFLECVQDMDHENMFWYRQDPGLGLRLIYFSYDVKMKEKGDIPEGYSVSREKKERFSLILESASTNQTSMYLCASIQFGRGYEQYFGPGTRLTVT.

V and J are TRBV10-3 and TRBJ1-2; 8 bases fit TRBD1. CDR1 and CDR2 (germline): ENHRY, SYGVKD. This CDR3 has 16 amino acids. Germline trimming cut 6 bases from V and 3 bases from J; bases unmatched to any gene: 12. The chain's CDR3 is CAISASRTGSDYGYTF. The CDR3 DNA follows: TGTGCCATCAGCGCTTCCCGGACAGGGTCTGACTATGGCTACACCTTC.